The clone carrying this T cell receptor (beta chain) has a single count. The source of the sample is a study of blood T cell repertoires in COVID-19. Methods used by the authors: Reference gene primer amplification yielded estimated nucleated cell counts. The protocol was immunoSEQ multiplex PCR, while the TCRdb copy is restricted to in-frame clones and leaves out a portion. D and trimming come from the DNA, and the V and J calls and clone size come from that table. The table lists 110,000 to 150,000 clones, 70% to 90% of them singletons, with around 4.5% in the top ten. The germline V and J ends were trimmed by 1 base and 2 bases, with 10 bases remaining between them. Germline V gene sequence: CDR1 SGDLS, CDR2 YYNGEE. This CDR3 contains 14 residues.

The sequencing input was PBMCs or T cells enriched from blood (not recorded which). The clonotype comes from a man in his forties or fifties who had recovered from COVID-19. The chain has TRBV9 and TRBJ2-7; a possible D gene is TRBD1 (6 bases). For the CDR3, the DNA is TGTGCCAGCAGCGTATATGGGGGCCCCTACGAGCAGTACTTC. This encodes CASSVYGGPYEQYF.